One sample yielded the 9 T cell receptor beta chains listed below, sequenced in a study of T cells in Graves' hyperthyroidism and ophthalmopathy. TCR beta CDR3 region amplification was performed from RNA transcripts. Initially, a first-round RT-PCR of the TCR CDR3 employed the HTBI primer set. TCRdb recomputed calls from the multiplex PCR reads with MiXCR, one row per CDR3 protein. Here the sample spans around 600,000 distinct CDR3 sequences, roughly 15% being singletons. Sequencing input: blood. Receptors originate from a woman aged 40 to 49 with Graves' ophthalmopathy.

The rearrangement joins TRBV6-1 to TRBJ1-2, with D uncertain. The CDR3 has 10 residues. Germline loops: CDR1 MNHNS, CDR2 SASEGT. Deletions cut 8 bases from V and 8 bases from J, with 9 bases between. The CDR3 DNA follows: TGTGCCAGCGGGGAGGGCGGCTACACCTTC. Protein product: CASGEGGYTF.

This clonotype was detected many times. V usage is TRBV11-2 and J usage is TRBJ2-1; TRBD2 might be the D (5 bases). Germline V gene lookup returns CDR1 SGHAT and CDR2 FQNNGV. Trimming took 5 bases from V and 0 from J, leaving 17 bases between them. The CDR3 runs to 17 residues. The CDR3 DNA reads TGTGCCAGCAGCCTCGCTCTGCTGGGGAGCTCCTACAATGAGCAGTTCTTC. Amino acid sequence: CASSLALLGSSYNEQFF.

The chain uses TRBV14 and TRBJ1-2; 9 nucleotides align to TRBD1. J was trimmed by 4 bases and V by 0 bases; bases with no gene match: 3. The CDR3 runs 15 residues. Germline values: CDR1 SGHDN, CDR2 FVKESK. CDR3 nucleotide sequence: TGTGCCAGCAGCCAAGAGGGACAGGGTGGCTATGGCTACACCTTC. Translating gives CASSQEGQGGYGYTF.

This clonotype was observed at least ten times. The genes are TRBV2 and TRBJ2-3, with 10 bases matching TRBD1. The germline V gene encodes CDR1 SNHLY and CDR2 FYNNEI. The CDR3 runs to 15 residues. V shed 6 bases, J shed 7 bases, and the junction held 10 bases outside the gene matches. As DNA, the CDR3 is TGTGCCAGCAGGACCGGGACAGGGGAGGGTAATACGCAGTATTTT. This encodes CASRTGTGEGNTQYF.

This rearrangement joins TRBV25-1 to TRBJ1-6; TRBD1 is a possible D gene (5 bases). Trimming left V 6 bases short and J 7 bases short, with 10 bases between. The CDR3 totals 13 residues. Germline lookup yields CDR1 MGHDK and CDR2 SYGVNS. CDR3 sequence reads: CASSRASNSPLHF. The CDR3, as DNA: TGTGCCAGCAGCAGGGCGTCAAATTCACCCCTCCACTTT.

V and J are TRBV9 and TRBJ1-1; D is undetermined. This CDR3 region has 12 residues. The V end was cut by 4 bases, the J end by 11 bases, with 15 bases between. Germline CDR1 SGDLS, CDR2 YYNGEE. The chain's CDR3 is CASSPGSTRAFF. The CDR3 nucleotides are TGTGCCAGCAGCCCCGGGTCAACTAGGGCTTTCTTT. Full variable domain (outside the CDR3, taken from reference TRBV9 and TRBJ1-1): DSGVTQTPKHLITATGQRVTLRCSPRSGDLSVYWYQQSLDQGLQFLIQYYNGEERAKGNILERFSAQQFPDLHSELNLSSLELGDSALYFCASSPGSTRAFFGQGTRLTVV.

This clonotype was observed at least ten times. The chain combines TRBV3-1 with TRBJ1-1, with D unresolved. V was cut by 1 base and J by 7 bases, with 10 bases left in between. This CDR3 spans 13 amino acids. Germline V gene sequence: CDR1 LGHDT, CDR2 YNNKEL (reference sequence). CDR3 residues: CASSQGFGSEAFF. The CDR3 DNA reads TGTGCCAGCAGCCAAGGGTTCGGGAGTGAAGCTTTCTTT.

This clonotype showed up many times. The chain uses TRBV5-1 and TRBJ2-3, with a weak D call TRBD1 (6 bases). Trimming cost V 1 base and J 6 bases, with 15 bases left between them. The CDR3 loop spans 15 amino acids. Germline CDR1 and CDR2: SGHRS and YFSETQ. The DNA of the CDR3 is TGCGCCAGCAGCTTGCATGGCAGGGGCCAGGATACGCAGTATTTT. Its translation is CASSLHGRGQDTQYF. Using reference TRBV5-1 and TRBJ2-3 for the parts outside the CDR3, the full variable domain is KAGVTQTPRYLIKTRGQQVTLSCSPISGHRSVSWYQQTPGQGLQFLFEYFSETQRNKGNFPGRFSGRQFSNSRSEMNVSTLELGDSALYLCASSLHGRGQDTQYFGPGTRLTVL.

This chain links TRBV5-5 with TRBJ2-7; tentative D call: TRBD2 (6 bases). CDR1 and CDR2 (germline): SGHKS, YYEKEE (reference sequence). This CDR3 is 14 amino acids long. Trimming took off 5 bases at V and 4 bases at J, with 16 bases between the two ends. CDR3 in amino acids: CASRFQGGVYEQYF. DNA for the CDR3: TGTGCCAGCAGGTTCCAAGGAGGGGTGTACGAGCAGTACTTC. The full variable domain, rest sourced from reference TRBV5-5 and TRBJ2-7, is DAGVTQSPTHLIKTRGQQVTLRCSPISGHKSVSWYQQVLGQGPQFIFQYYEKEERGRGNFPDRFSARQFPNYSSELNVNALLLGDSALYLCASRFQGGVYEQYFGPGTRLTVT.